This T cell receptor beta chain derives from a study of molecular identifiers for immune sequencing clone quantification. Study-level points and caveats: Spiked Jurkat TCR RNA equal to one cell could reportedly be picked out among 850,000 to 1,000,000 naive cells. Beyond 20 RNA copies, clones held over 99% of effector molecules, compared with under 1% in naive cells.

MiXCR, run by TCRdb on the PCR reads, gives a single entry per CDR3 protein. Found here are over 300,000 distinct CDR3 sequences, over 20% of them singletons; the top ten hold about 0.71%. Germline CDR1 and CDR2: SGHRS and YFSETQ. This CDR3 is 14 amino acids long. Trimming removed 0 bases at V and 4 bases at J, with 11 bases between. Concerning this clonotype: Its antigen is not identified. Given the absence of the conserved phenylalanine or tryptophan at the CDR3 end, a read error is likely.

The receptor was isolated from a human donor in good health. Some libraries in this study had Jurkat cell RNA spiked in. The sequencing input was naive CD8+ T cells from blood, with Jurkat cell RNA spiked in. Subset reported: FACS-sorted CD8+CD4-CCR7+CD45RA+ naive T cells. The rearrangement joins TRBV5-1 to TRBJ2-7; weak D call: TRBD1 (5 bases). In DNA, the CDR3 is TGCGCCAGCAGCTTGGAGGGGTCGGATTACGAGCAGTACTCC. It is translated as CASSLEGSDYEQYS.